Described below is a single TCR beta chain sequence and its context. This sample is part of a study of regulatory T cells in long-lasting Graves disease. The wider study: Persistent Graves' disease required over 5 years of antithyroid drugs and positive TSH receptor antibodies.

Time point here: persistent/refractory GD, antithyroid drugs over 5 years with positive TRAb. Preparation of the TCR library used RNA extracted from PBMCs. Arm-PCR of CDR3 regions and iRepertoire HTBI primers were the basis on which TCR beta libraries were built. In the study's own analysis: The samples yielded 50 to 80 TRBV and some 15 TRBJ segments. TCRdb re-analysed the multiplex PCR reads in MiXCR, keeping a single row per CDR3 protein. For this entry, the V and J calls and clone size follow TCRdb and not the study's own pipeline. The repertoire holds about 290,000 distinct CDR3 sequences, with more than 20% as singletons. The sequenced sample was peripheral blood mononuclear cells (PBMCs), obtained when the disease was refractory, from a patient treated with antithyroid drugs. The sequence was obtained from a female donor with Graves disease.

The CDR3 reads CASRPSEGSSYNEQFF. DNA for the CDR3: TGTGCCAGCAGACCTTCCGAGGGTAGCTCCTACAATGAGCAGTTCTTC. The chain links TRBV11-3 to TRBJ2-5; D possibly corresponds to TRBD2 (5 bases). The tail of the sequence fits TRBJ2-1 better, so the J call may be wrong. CDR3 length: 16 residues. Germline CDR1 reads SGHNT; CDR2 reads YENEEA.